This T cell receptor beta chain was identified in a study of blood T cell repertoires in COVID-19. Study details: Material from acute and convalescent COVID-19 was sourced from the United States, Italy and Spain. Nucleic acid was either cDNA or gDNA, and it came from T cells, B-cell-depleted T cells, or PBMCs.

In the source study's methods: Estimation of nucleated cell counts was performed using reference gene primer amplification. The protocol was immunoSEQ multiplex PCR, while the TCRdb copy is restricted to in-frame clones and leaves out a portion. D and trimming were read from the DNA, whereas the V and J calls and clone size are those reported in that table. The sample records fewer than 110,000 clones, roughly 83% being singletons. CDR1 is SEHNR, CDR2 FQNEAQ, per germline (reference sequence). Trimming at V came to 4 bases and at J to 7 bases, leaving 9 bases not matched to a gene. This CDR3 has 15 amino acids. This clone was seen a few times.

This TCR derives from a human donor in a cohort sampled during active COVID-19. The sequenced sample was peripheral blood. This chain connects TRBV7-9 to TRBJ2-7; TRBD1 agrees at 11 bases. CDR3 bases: TGTGCCAGCAGCTCCGGACAGGGGGCGTTCGGGGAGCAGTACGTC. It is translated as CASSSGQGAFGEQYV.